These 7 T cell receptor beta chains share one sample of origin, sequenced in a study of post-analysis software for immune sequencing data. Regarding the study as a whole: Roughly five TRBV segments appeared more often in patients than in controls, and TRBV5-6, TRBV5-1 and TRBV20-1 were among these.

These receptors have no known antigen. TCR beta cDNA libraries included unique molecular identifiers. TCRdb itself ran the PCR reads through MiXCR, one entry per CDR3 protein. The repertoire has 750,000 to 950,000 distinct CDR3 sequences, 53% of them found once; the top ten carry about 4.8%. The sequencing input was blood. These receptors were obtained from a girl aged 10-17 years with multiple sclerosis.

The gene calls are TRBV6-1 and TRBJ2-4; no firm D call. The CDR3 totals 14 residues. Germline V gives CDR1 MNHNS, CDR2 SASEGT. V shed 4 bases and J shed 0 bases, with 7 bases lying between them. CDR3 sequence reads: CASSVSLAKNIQYF. The CDR3 DNA follows: TGTGCCAGCAGTGTCAGCTTAGCCAAAAACATTCAGTACTTC.

V is TRBV7-2 and J is TRBJ1-2; the D is unclear. The length of the CDR3 is 13 residues. Looked up from germline, CDR1 is SGHTA and CDR2 is FQGNSA. V was shortened by 2 bases and J by 4 bases, with 8 bases between the two germline ends. Written as DNA, the CDR3 is TGTGCCAGCAGCTTAATCAGGACCTATGGCTACACCTTC. Translating gives CASSLIRTYGYTF.

The V call is TRBV5-1, the J call TRBJ2-7, with D possibly being TRBD2 (6 bases). The CDR3 has 15 amino acids. Trimming shortened V by 0 bases and J by 3 bases, and 13 bases separated the two germline ends. The germline V gene encodes CDR1 SGHRS and CDR2 YFSETQ. CDR3 nucleotides: TGCGCCAGCAGCTTGGTGCTAGGAGGGAACTACGAGCAGTACTTC. As protein: CASSLVLGGNYEQYF.

The CDR3 DNA sequence: TGCGCCAGCAGCTTGGAGGGAGGGAGCCCGAATGAGCAGTTCTTC. Its translation: CASSLEGGSPNEQFF. The chain links TRBV5-1 to TRBJ2-1, with 7 bases lining up with TRBD2. The junction had 7 bases not matched to a gene; V was cut back by 0 bases and J by 7 bases. The CDR3 contains 15 residues. CDR1 is SGHRS, CDR2 YFSETQ, per germline.

This clonotype was seen more than once but under ten times. The chain employs TRBV5-1 and TRBJ2-3; TRBD1 aligns across 7 bases. Trimming removed 0 bases from V and 1 base from J; junction bases left unmatched: 2. CDR1 is SGHRS, CDR2 YFSETQ, per germline. The CDR3 totals 15 residues. CDR3 nucleotides: TGCGCCAGCAGCTTGGCTGGACAGGGCACAGATACGCAGTATTTT. This translates into CASSLAGQGTDTQYF.

This clonotype was found a few times. The chain has TRBV12-3 or TRBV12-4 and TRBJ1-1; TRBD1 is a possible D gene (5 bases). Trimming cost V 6 bases and J 1 base, with 12 bases left between them. This CDR3 contains 14 residues. The DNA of the CDR3 is TGTGCCAGCAGCTCCGGACACCAGAACACTGAAGCTTTCTTT. It is translated as CASSSGHQNTEAFF.

This chain connects TRBV25-1 to TRBJ2-5; possibly TRBD2 for D (5 bases). The germline V gene has CDR1 MGHDK and CDR2 SYGVNS. V was cut by 7 bases and J by 3 bases, with 12 bases left in between. This CDR3 has 13 amino acids. The CDR3 nucleotides are TGTGCCAGCAACGCGATCGGGGAAGAGACCCAGTACTTC. This encodes CASNAIGEETQYF.